The rows below give T cell receptor beta chains drawn from one sample of a study of T cell responses to AZD1222 COVID-19 vaccine. Produced via immunoSEQ multiplex PCR; TCRdb's table is partial and in-frame only. The repertoire holds approximately 60,000 clones, with approximately 86% as singletons. The specimen was peripheral blood, collected 28 days after the second AZD1222 dose. The source is an adult who received the AZD1222 COVID-19 vaccine. Each CDR3 is given with its conserved first and last residue. Each record gives: CDR3 protein, CDR3 DNA, J gene, D gene, V gene, clone size. D genes are given only for firm matches. Expanded clones get a size class; other rows say once, few or many, or leave the size out.

CDR3aa: CASSPIPGGDNSPLHF; CDR3nt: TGTGCCAGCAGCCCTATTCCGGGGGGAGATAATTCACCCCTCCACTTT; j_gene: TRBJ1-6; d_gene: .; v_gene: TRBV6-2/TRBV6-3; abundance: .
CDR3aa: CASSMGGTSGQETQYF; CDR3nt: TGTGCCAGTAGTATGGGGGGGACTAGCGGCCAAGAGACCCAGTACTTC; j_gene: TRBJ2-5; d_gene: TRBD2; v_gene: TRBV19; abundance: .
CDR3aa: CASSLVDRGRGGQYF; CDR3nt: TGTGCCAGCAGCCTAGTGGACAGGGGTAGGGGAGGGCAGTACTTC; j_gene: TRBJ2-7; d_gene: TRBD1; v_gene: TRBV7-2; abundance: .
CDR3aa: CASSGPTAGSPYNEQFF; CDR3nt: TGTGCCAGTAGTGGTCCCACAGCGGGAAGCCCCTACAATGAGCAGTTCTTC; j_gene: TRBJ2-1; d_gene: TRBD2; v_gene: TRBV19; abundance: .
CDR3aa: CASSPGGGSRSGELFF; CDR3nt: TGTGCCAGCAGCCCTGGTGGAGGGTCTCGGTCCGGGGAGCTGTTTTTT; j_gene: TRBJ2-2; d_gene: .; v_gene: TRBV27; abundance: once
CDR3aa: CASSDRADYGYTF; CDR3nt: TGTGCCAGCAGTGACAGGGCGGACTATGGCTACACCTTC; j_gene: TRBJ1-2; d_gene: TRBD1; v_gene: TRBV19; abundance: .
CDR3aa: CASSLDTGELFF; CDR3nt: TGTGCCAGCAGCTTAGACACCGGGGAGCTGTTTTTT; j_gene: TRBJ2-2; d_gene: .; v_gene: TRBV7-2; abundance: .
CDR3aa: CASRWATSGIYEQYF; CDR3nt: TGTGCCAGCAGATGGGCCACTAGCGGTATCTACGAGCAGTACTTC; j_gene: TRBJ2-7; d_gene: TRBD2; v_gene: TRBV7-2; abundance: .
CDR3aa: CASSPRNGPGYTF; CDR3nt: TGTGCCAGCTCGCCGCGGAACGGGCCGGGCTACACCTTC; j_gene: TRBJ1-2; d_gene: .; v_gene: TRBV18; abundance: few
CDR3aa: CASSVSSGSSYEQYF; CDR3nt: TGTGCCAGCAGCGTAAGTAGCGGGAGCTCCTACGAGCAGTACTTC; j_gene: TRBJ2-7; d_gene: TRBD2; v_gene: TRBV9; abundance: .
CDR3aa: CASSSRQTTNYGYTF; CDR3nt: TGTGCCAGCAGCTCGCGACAGACAACTAACTATGGCTACACCTTC; j_gene: TRBJ1-2; d_gene: .; v_gene: TRBV7-2; abundance: .
CDR3aa: CSVGGTGGTSGYNEQFF; CDR3nt: TGCAGCGTTGGCGGGACAGGAGGGACTAGCGGGTACAATGAGCAGTTCTTC; j_gene: TRBJ2-1; d_gene: TRBD2; v_gene: TRBV29-1; abundance: .
CDR3aa: CATSDATRSSNYGYTF; CDR3nt: TGTGCCACCAGTGACGCCACCCGTTCCTCTAACTATGGCTACACCTTC; j_gene: TRBJ1-2; d_gene: .; v_gene: TRBV24-1; abundance: .
CDR3aa: CASSLAKYEQFF; CDR3nt: TGTGCCAGCAGCTTAGCGAAGTATGAGCAGTTCTTC; j_gene: TRBJ2-1; d_gene: .; v_gene: TRBV7-9; abundance: .
CDR3aa: CARSPTRGVGTEQYF; CDR3nt: TGTGCCAGAAGCCCCACAAGGGGAGTTGGGACCGAGCAGTACTTC; j_gene: TRBJ2-7; d_gene: .; v_gene: TRBV5-3; abundance: .
CDR3aa: CASSPTRRVTDTQYF; CDR3nt: TGTGCCAGCAGCCCGACTAGACGAGTCACAGATACGCAGTATTTT; j_gene: TRBJ2-3; d_gene: .; v_gene: TRBV7-3; abundance: .
CDR3aa: CASSFFGGGVSPLHF; CDR3nt: TGTGCCAGCAGTTTTTTCGGAGGTGGGGTTTCACCCCTCCACTTT; j_gene: TRBJ1-6; d_gene: .; v_gene: TRBV28; abundance: .
CDR3aa: CASSSGVSTGELFF; CDR3nt: TGTGCCAGTAGTTCAGGGGTTAGCACCGGGGAGCTGTTTTTT; j_gene: TRBJ2-2; d_gene: .; v_gene: TRBV19; abundance: few
CDR3aa: CATSRRLAGIVDEQFF; CDR3nt: TGTGCCACCAGCAGGAGACTAGCGGGAATTGTCGATGAGCAGTTCTTC; j_gene: TRBJ2-1; d_gene: TRBD2; v_gene: TRBV15; abundance: .
CDR3aa: CASSRLAGVVYNEQFF; CDR3nt: TGTGCCAGTAGCCGACTAGCGGGAGTGGTGTACAATGAGCAGTTCTTC; j_gene: TRBJ2-1; d_gene: TRBD2; v_gene: TRBV19; abundance: few
CDR3aa: CASSLPQLINQPQHF; CDR3nt: TGTGCCAGCAGCTTGCCTCAGTTAATCAATCAGCCCCAGCATTTT; j_gene: TRBJ1-5; d_gene: .; v_gene: TRBV5-8; abundance: .
CDR3aa: CASSSRDSKFF; CDR3nt: TGTGCCAGCAGCTCCCGGGACAGCAAGTTCTTC; j_gene: TRBJ2-1; d_gene: TRBD1; v_gene: TRBV6-5; abundance: .
CDR3aa: CASSLGSSSGGTQETQYF; CDR3nt: TGTGCCAGCAGCTTGGGTTCGTCTAGCGGGGGGACACAAGAGACCCAGTACTTC; j_gene: TRBJ2-5; d_gene: TRBD2; v_gene: TRBV5-8; abundance: .
CDR3aa: CASSFPRVSGYTF; CDR3nt: TGTGCCAGCAGTTTCCCCAGGGTCTCTGGCTACACCTTC; j_gene: TRBJ1-2; d_gene: .; v_gene: TRBV28; abundance: .
CDR3aa: CASSLVVRVYEQYF; CDR3nt: TGTGCCAGCAGTTTAGTAGTCCGGGTCTACGAGCAGTACTTC; j_gene: TRBJ2-7; d_gene: .; v_gene: TRBV28; abundance: once
CDR3aa: CASNLARATDTQYF; CDR3nt: TGTGCCAGTAATTTGGCTAGGGCGACAGATACGCAGTATTTT; j_gene: TRBJ2-3; d_gene: .; v_gene: TRBV19; abundance: .
CDR3aa: CASRVRLNSPLHF; CDR3nt: TGTGCCAGCAGGGTCAGATTAAATTCACCCCTCCACTTT; j_gene: TRBJ1-6; d_gene: .; v_gene: TRBV6-5; abundance: .
CDR3aa: CASSQLAGFEQYF; CDR3nt: TGTGCCAGCAGCCAACTAGCGGGGTTCGAGCAGTACTTC; j_gene: TRBJ2-7; d_gene: TRBD2; v_gene: TRBV14; abundance: few
CDR3aa: CASSREDITEAFF; CDR3nt: TGTGCCAGCAGCCGGGAGGACATAACTGAAGCTTTCTTT; j_gene: TRBJ1-1; d_gene: .; v_gene: TRBV14; abundance: .
CDR3aa: CASSRAWGYEQYF; CDR3nt: TGTGCCAGCAGTCGAGCTTGGGGGTACGAGCAGTACTTC; j_gene: TRBJ2-7; d_gene: .; v_gene: TRBV28; abundance: .
CDR3aa: CASSLLGSSYNEQFF; CDR3nt: TGCGCCAGCAGCCTTCTTGGTAGTTCCTACAATGAGCAGTTCTTC; j_gene: TRBJ2-1; d_gene: .; v_gene: TRBV4-1; abundance: .
CDR3aa: CASSADGLAGGEETQYF; CDR3nt: TGTGCCAGCAGCGCGGACGGGCTAGCGGGAGGGGAAGAGACCCAGTACTTC; j_gene: TRBJ2-5; d_gene: TRBD2; v_gene: TRBV9; abundance: .
CDR3aa: CASSYLLGQGYYGYTF; CDR3nt: TGTGCCAGCAGTTACCTACTCGGACAGGGGTACTATGGCTACACCTTC; j_gene: TRBJ1-2; d_gene: TRBD1; v_gene: TRBV6-2/TRBV6-3; abundance: few
CDR3aa: CASSALGGLYTGELFF; CDR3nt: TGTGCCAGCAGTGCACTCGGTGGCCTGTACACCGGGGAGCTGTTTTTT; j_gene: TRBJ2-2; d_gene: .; v_gene: TRBV2; abundance: .
CDR3aa: CASSIAGTEQYF; CDR3nt: TGTGCCAGTAGTATAGCCGGGACCGAGCAGTACTTC; j_gene: TRBJ2-7; d_gene: .; v_gene: TRBV19; abundance: .
CDR3aa: CASSQGAAIEKLFF; CDR3nt: TGCGCCAGCAGCCAAGGAGCAGCGATTGAAAAACTGTTTTTT; j_gene: TRBJ1-4; d_gene: .; v_gene: TRBV4-1; abundance: .
CDR3aa: CASSPGTGGASGTEAFF; CDR3nt: TGTGCCAGCTCACCAGGAACAGGGGGCGCATCGGGCACTGAAGCTTTCTTT; j_gene: TRBJ1-1; d_gene: TRBD1; v_gene: TRBV18; abundance: .